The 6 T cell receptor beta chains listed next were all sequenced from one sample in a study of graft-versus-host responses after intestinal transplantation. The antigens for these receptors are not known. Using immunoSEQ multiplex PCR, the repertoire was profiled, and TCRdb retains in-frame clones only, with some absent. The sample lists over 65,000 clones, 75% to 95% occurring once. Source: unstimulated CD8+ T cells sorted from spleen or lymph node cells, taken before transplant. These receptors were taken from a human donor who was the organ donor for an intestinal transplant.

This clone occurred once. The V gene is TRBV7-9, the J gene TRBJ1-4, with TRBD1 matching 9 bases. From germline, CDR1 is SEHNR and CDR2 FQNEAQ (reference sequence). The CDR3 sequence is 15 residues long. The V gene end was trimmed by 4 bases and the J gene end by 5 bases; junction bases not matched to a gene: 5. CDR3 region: CASSSTGGANEKLFF. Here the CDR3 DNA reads TGTGCCAGCAGCTCCACAGGGGGCGCGAATGAAAAACTGTTTTTT.

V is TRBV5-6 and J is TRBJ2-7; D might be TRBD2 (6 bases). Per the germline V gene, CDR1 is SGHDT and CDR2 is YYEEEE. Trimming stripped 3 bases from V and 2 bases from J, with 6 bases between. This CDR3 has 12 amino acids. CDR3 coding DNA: TGTGCCAGCAGCTGGGGGGCCTACGAGCAGTACTTC. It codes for CASSWGAYEQYF.

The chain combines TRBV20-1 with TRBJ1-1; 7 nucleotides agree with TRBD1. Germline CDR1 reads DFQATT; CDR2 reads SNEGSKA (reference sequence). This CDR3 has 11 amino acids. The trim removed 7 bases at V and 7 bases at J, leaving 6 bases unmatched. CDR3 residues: CSVGDSLEAFF. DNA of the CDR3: TGCAGTGTGGGGGACAGCCTTGAAGCTTTCTTT.

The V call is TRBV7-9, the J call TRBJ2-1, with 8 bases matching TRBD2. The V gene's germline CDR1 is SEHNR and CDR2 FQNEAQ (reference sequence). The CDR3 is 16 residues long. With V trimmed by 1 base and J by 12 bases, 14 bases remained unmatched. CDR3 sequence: CASSLEPWREASGQFF. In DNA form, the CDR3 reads TGTGCCAGCAGCTTAGAGCCTTGGCGGGAGGCCTCCGGGCAGTTCTTC.

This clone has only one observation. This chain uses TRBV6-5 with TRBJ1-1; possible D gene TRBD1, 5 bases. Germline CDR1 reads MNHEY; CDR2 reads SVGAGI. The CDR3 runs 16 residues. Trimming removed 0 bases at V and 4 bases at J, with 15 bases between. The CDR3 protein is CASSYSPEGLGTEAFF. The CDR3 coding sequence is TGTGCCAGCAGTTACTCGCCCGAGGGGCTGGGCACTGAAGCTTTCTTT.

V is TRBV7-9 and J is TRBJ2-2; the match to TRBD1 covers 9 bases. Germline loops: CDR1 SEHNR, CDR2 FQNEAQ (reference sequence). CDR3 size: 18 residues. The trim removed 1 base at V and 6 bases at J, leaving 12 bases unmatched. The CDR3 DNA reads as TGTGCCAGCAGCTTAGGGCGTTGGACAGGGGTAGTGTCCGGGGAGCTGTTTTTT. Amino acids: CASSLGRWTGVVSGELFF.